The clone carrying this T cell receptor (beta chain) was found many times. The target antigen is unknown. The blood specimen was taken at initial hyperthyroidism diagnosis, before any ophthalmopathy symptoms. The source of the sample is a study of T cells in Graves' hyperthyroidism and ophthalmopathy. Study results and caveats: From stable hyperthyroidism, ophthalmopathy was set apart by a 13 V-J model.

The V and J ends lost 3 bases and 3 bases, in that order; junction bases with no gene match: 4. The CDR3 is made up of 14 amino acids. CDR1 is MNHNS, CDR2 SASEGT, per germline. The source material, RNA transcripts, was used to amplify TCR beta CDR3 regions. The study used the HTBI primer set for a first-round RT-PCR of the TCR CDR3. A single record per CDR3 protein comes from TCRdb applying MiXCR to the multiplex PCR reads. The data show some 600,000 distinct CDR3 sequences, with approximately 14% seen just once and roughly 6.2% held by the top ten. The clonotype was recovered from a young woman with Graves' hyperthyroidism that later progressed to Graves' ophthalmopathy. The V and J genes are TRBV6-1 and TRBJ2-7; the match to TRBD1 covers 8 bases. The sequenced sample was blood. The DNA of the CDR3 is TGTGCCAGCAGTGACGGACAGGGTGGCTACGAGCAGTACTTC. Translation gives CASSDGQGGYEQYF.